The source of this T cell receptor beta chain is a study of cytotoxic CD8 clonotypes in ibrutinib-treated CLL. Germline V lookup: CDR1 SGHTA, CDR2 FQGNSA. The V gene lost 5 bases and the J gene lost 4 bases, with 15 bases spanning the gap. There are 14 residues in the CDR3. Comment on this clone: The same CDR3 also results from other DNA sequences found in this sample.

The TCR beta libraries used 1.5 to 2 micrograms of genomic DNA that came from cryopreserved PBMCs. Investigators sought sequencing depths of between 1 in 200,000 and 1 in 1 million T cells. The method was immunoSEQ multiplex PCR; TCRdb's version includes in-frame clones alone and lacks a portion of them. The repertoire holds over 130,000 clones, with 70% to 90% as singletons. V usage is TRBV7-2 and J usage is TRBJ2-7; D might be TRBD2 (5 bases). The receptor was isolated from a human donor with chronic lymphocytic leukemia. The source was PBMCs, collected after 36 months of ibrutinib treatment. Here the CDR3 reads CASSTREGPYEQYF. For the CDR3, the DNA is TGTGCCAGCAGCACACGGGAAGGCCCTTACGAGCAGTACTTC.